The rows below give T cell receptor beta chains drawn from one sample of a study of patients and donors after allogeneic stem cell transplantation. A single record per CDR3 protein comes from TCRdb applying MiXCR to the RT-PCR reads. The sample yields about 89,000 distinct CDR3 sequences, around 48% seen once. Sequencing used blood, either unsorted or a sorted T cell fraction (not recorded which). Every receptor here comes from a human donor who was either an allogeneic HSCT recipient or a stem cell or donor lymphocyte infusion donor (not recorded which). It is not recorded whose cells these are; they may come from a transplant donor. CDR3s include the opening cysteine and the closing phenylalanine or tryptophan. A D gene is named only where the DNA matches it firmly. Size values are once, few and many counts, or a class for expanded clones, and some rows have none.

j_call v_call cdr3_length d_call clone_size cdr3_nt cdr3_aa
TRBJ1-1 TRBV7-3 14 . . TGTGCCAGCAGCTTAACGCGGCTGAACACTGAAGCTTTCTTT CASSLTRLNTEAFF
TRBJ1-1 TRBV4-1 17 . . TGCGCCAGCAGCCACCCCCGGGAGGACCTTATGAACACTGAAGCTTTCTTT CASSHPREDLMNTEAFF
TRBJ1-2 TRBV29-1 16 TRBD1 . TGCAGCGTTGAACCCCAGGACAGGGTAGCTAACTATGGCTACACCTTC CSVEPQDRVANYGYTF
TRBJ1-2 TRBV5-5 15 . few TGTGCCAGCAGCTTGAACTGGGGCCTGAACTATGGCTACACCTTC CASSLNWGLNYGYTF
TRBJ1-3 TRBV12-3/TRBV12-4 18 . . TGTGCCAGCAGCCACTCCACCTGGGCGTCTATCATCGGTAACACCATATATTTT CASSHSTWASIIGNTIYF
TRBJ1-1 TRBV7-9 14 TRBD1 . TGTGCCAGCAGCTTAAACGACAGGGGCACTGAAGCTTTCTTT CASSLNDRGTEAFF
TRBJ1-5 TRBV20-1 15 TRBD1 . TGCAGTGCTAACTGGGACAGGGGATTCAATCAGCCCCAGCATTTT CSANWDRGFNQPQHF
TRBJ1-5 TRBV12-3/TRBV12-4 13 . few TGTGCCAGCAGGCGTGGGGTGGATCAGCCCCAGCATTTT CASRRGVDQPQHF
TRBJ1-1 TRBV9 17 TRBD1 few TGTGCCAGCAGCCCCCCCGGGACAGGGGGAAAGGGCACTGAAGCTTTCTTT CASSPPGTGGKGTEAFF
TRBJ1-3 TRBV10-3 14 TRBD1 few TGTGCCATCACTGCAGACAGGGGAGGAAACACCATATATTTT CAITADRGGNTIYF
TRBJ1-1 TRBV29-1 17 . . TGCAGCGTTGAAGACCCTGGCCGGGATCGAGTGAGCACTGAAGCTTTCTTT CSVEDPGRDRVSTEAFF
TRBJ1-1 TRBV28 14 . . TGTGCCAGCAGTTTAGCAATGAGGAACACTGAAGCTTTCTTT CASSLAMRNTEAFF
TRBJ1-1 TRBV10-3 13 . few TGTGCCATCAGCCCACAGGAGAACACTGAAGCTTTCTTT CAISPQENTEAFF
TRBJ1-2 TRBV4-3 13 . . TGCGCCAGCAGCCCTCATGTGACTGATGGCTACACCTTC CASSPHVTDGYTF
TRBJ1-1 TRBV18 15 TRBD1 . TGTGCCAGCTCACTCCCGGGACAGGTGAACACTGAAGCTTTCTTT CASSLPGQVNTEAFF
TRBJ1-5 TRBV20-1 14 TRBD1 . TGCAGTGCTAACAACGACAGGGCGGCTCAGCCCCAGCATTTT CSANNDRAAQPQHF
TRBJ2-7 TRBV7-9 16 . . TGTGCCAGCAGCCTTACTAAGGGGGAGGCTTTCTACGAGCAGTACTTC CASSLTKGEAFYEQYF
TRBJ1-6 TRBV3-1 15 . . TGTGCCAGCAGCCAAGGTCTCAGCGGCGGTTCACCCCTCCACTTT CASSQGLSGGSPLHF
TRBJ1-2 TRBV6-5 16 TRBD1 few TGTGCCAGCAGTCCGGGACAGGGTAGGCGCAAGTATGGCTACACCTTC CASSPGQGRRKYGYTF
TRBJ1-4 TRBV24-1 16 TRBD1 . TGTGCCACCAGTGACAAGGGACAGCCGTGGGGTGAAAAACTGTTTTTT CATSDKGQPWGEKLFF
TRBJ1-1 TRBV20-1 14 . . TGCAGTGCTAGTGGACAGCCCATGAACACTGAAGCTTTCTTT CSASGQPMNTEAFF
TRBJ1-3 TRBV28 14 . few TGTGCCAGCAGCGAGAAGATCCCTGGAAACACCATATATTTT CASSEKIPGNTIYF
TRBJ2-2 TRBV7-2 14 . . TGTGCCAGCAGCTTAGGTTTCTTTGAGGTGGGGCTGTTTTTT CASSLGFFEVGLFF
TRBJ1-2 TRBV9 15 . . TGTGCCAGCAGCGTAGATCGAACGGCCCGTGACAGCTACACCTTC CASSVDRTARDSYTF
TRBJ1-6 TRBV4-1 16 TRBD1 few TGCGCCAGCAGCCATGACAGGGGGCGAGGTAATTCACCCCTCCACTTT CASSHDRGRGNSPLHF
TRBJ1-5 TRBV28 14 . . TGTGCCAGCAGTTTATCTCCAGGCAATCAGCCCCAGCATTTT CASSLSPGNQPQHF
TRBJ2-7 TRBV10-3 14 . . TGTGCCATGCGGACGGGCCTAGACTCCTACGAGCAGTACTTC CAMRTGLDSYEQYF
TRBJ1-1 TRBV28 14 . . TGTGCCAGCAGTTTTACGGGTCCCTTACCCCGCGCTTTCTTT CASSFTGPLPRAFF
TRBJ1-1 TRBV4-2 12 . . TGTGCCAGCAGCCAAGAGGGGGCTGAAGCTTTCTTT CASSQEGAEAFF
TRBJ1-2 TRBV20-1 11 . . TGCAGTGTACACAGTAACTATGGCTACACCTTC CSVHSNYGYTF
TRBJ1-5 TRBV12-3/TRBV12-4 18 . once TGTGCCAGCAGTCCCGGGTTAAGCAGCCTATATAGCAATCAGCCCCAGCATTTT CASSPGLSSLYSNQPQHF
TRBJ2-7 TRBV4-2 15 TRBD1 . TGTGCCAGCGAACCAGAACCCGGGACAGGGCCCGAGCAGTACTTC CASEPEPGTGPEQYF
TRBJ2-6 TRBV12-3/TRBV12-4 19 . few TGTGCCAGCAGTCTCTGGGACACGGCTCTGGTAAGAGGGGCCAACGTCCTGACTTTC CASSLWDTALVRGANVLTF
TRBJ1-4 TRBV4-2 16 TRBD1 . TGTGCCAGCAGCCCCGGGCCCGGGACAGGGGAGGAAAAACTGTTTTTT CASSPGPGTGEEKLFF
TRBJ1-2 TRBV7-2 14 . few TGTGCCAGCAGCTTAATAGGCAGAAACTATGGCTACACCTTC CASSLIGRNYGYTF
TRBJ1-1 TRBV4-3 15 . . TGCGCCAGCAGCCAGGGGTCTGGGAGGGGAACTGAAGCTTTCTTT CASSQGSGRGTEAFF
TRBJ1-1 TRBV7-9 16 TRBD1 few TGTGCCAGCAGCCTGGACAGGGTGTTGGTGAACACTGAAGCTTTCTTT CASSLDRVLVNTEAFF
TRBJ1-5 TRBV7-9 16 TRBD1 . TGTGCCAGCAGTCCTCTGACAGGGCTTAGCAATCAGCCCCAGCATTTT CASSPLTGLSNQPQHF
TRBJ1-5 TRBV6-6 14 . few TGTGCCAGCAGTTACGGGGTTGCAAATCAGCCCCAGCATTTT CASSYGVANQPQHF
TRBJ2-1 TRBV6-5 15 TRBD2 once TGTGCCAGTGGGCCCCTAGCGGGAGGGATCAATGAGCAGTTCTTC CASGPLAGGINEQFF
TRBJ1-1 TRBV6-2/TRBV6-3 14 . . TGTGCCAGCAGTTCGGGTTGGGCGAACACTGAAGCTTTCTTT CASSSGWANTEAFF
TRBJ1-5 TRBV6-2/TRBV6-3 17 . few TGTGCCAGCATGCTGTCCGATGGGAGGGATCCCAATCAGCCCCAGCATTTT CASMLSDGRDPNQPQHF
TRBJ1-1 TRBV28 17 . . TGTGCCAGCAGTTCGCCGAACCAAGGGGGGACGAACACTGAAGCTTTCTTT CASSSPNQGGTNTEAFF
TRBJ1-1 TRBV4-2 15 TRBD1 few TGTGCCAGCAGCCAAAAGACAGGGGCGAAGGCTGAAGCTTTCTTT CASSQKTGAKAEAFF
TRBJ2-7 TRBV4-1 18 TRBD2 few TGCGCCAGCAGCCAAGATCCAGCGCAGGCGGGACTAGGGTACGAGCAGTACTTC CASSQDPAQAGLGYEQYF
TRBJ1-4 TRBV5-1 14 . few TGCGCCAGCAGCTTTCGGGGGACGGATGAAAAACTGTTTTTT CASSFRGTDEKLFF
TRBJ1-2 TRBV10-2 13 . few TGCGCCAGCGGCGGACAGAGTGTAACTGGCTACACCTTC CASGGQSVTGYTF
TRBJ1-1 TRBV3-1 12 . . TGTGCCAGCAGCCAAGAGGCAACTTACGCTTTCTTT CASSQEATYAFF
TRBJ1-4 TRBV12-3/TRBV12-4 14 TRBD1 . TGTGCCAGCAGTTTGGGGACAGTCAACGAAAAACTGTTTTTT CASSLGTVNEKLFF
TRBJ2-1 TRBV7-8 18 TRBD2 . TGTGCCAGCAGCTTAGGCGATAGCGGGAGACCTTCGTACAATGAGCAGTTCTTC CASSLGDSGRPSYNEQFF
TRBJ2-2 TRBV5-4 15 . . TGTGCCAGCAGTCAACAGGGAAGGAACACCGGGGAGCTGTTTTTT CASSQQGRNTGELFF
TRBJ2-2 TRBV28 14 TRBD1 . TGTGCCAGCAGGTTAAAGGGGGCGAGCGGGGAGCTGTTTTTT CASRLKGASGELFF
TRBJ1-1 TRBV6-5 16 . . TGTGCCAGCAGTTTCACAGGGAGTCCCATGAACACTGAAGCTTTCTTT CASSFTGSPMNTEAFF
TRBJ1-2 TRBV20-1 15 . few TGCAGTGCCTTATCCAAGGACAGCCCAACAAGCCGCTACACCTTC CSALSKDSPTSRYTF
TRBJ1-5 TRBV7-9 13 . many TGTGCCAGCAGCTCTCACGGGAATCAGCCCCAGCATTTT CASSSHGNQPQHF